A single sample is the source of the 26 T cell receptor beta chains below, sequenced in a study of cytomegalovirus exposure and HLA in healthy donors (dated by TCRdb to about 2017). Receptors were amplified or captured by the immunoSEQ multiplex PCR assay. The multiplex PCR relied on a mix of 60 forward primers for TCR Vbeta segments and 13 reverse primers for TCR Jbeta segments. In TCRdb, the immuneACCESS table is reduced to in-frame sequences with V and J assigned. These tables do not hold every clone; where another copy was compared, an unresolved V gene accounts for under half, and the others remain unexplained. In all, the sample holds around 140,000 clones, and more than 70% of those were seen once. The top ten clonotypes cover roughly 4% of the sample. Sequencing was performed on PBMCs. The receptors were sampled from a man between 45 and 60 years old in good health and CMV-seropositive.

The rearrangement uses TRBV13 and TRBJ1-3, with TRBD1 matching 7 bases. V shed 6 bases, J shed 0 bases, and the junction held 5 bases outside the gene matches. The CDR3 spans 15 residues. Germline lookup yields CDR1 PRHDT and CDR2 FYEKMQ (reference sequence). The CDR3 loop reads CASRYTGASGNTIYF. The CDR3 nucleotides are TGTGCCAGCAGGTATACAGGGGCCTCTGGAAACACCATATATTTT.

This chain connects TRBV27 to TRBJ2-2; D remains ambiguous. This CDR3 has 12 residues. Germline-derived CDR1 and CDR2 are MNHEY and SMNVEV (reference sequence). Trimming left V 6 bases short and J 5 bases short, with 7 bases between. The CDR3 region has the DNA TGTGCCAGCAGGATAGAAACCGGGGAGCTGTTTTTT. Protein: CASRIETGELFF.

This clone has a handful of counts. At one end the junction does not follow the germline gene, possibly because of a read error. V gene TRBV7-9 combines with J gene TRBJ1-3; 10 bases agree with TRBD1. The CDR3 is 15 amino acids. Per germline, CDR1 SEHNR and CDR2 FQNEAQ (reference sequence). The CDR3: CSSSNRTGGKNTIYF. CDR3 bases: TGTTCCAGCAGCAACCGGACAGGGGGTAAAAACACCATATATTTT.

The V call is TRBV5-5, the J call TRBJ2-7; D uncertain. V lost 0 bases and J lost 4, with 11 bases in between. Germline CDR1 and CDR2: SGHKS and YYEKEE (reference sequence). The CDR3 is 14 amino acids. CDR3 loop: CASSLASDGYEQYF. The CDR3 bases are TGTGCCAGCAGCTTGGCCTCAGACGGGTACGAGCAGTACTTC.

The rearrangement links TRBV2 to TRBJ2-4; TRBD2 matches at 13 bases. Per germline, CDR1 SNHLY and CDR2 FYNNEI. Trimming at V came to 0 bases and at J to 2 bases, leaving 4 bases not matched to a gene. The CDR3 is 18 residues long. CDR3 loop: CASSEAKGLAGSKNIQYF. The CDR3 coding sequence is TGTGCCAGCAGTGAAGCGAAGGGACTAGCGGGGTCCAAAAACATTCAGTACTTC.

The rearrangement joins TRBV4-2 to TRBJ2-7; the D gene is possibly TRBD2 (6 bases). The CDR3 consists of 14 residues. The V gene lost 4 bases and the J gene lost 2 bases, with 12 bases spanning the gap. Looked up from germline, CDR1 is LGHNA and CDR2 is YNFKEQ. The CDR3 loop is CASSPGLRPYEQYF. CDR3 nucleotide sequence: TGTGCCAGCAGCCCGGGACTCCGACCCTACGAGCAGTACTTC.

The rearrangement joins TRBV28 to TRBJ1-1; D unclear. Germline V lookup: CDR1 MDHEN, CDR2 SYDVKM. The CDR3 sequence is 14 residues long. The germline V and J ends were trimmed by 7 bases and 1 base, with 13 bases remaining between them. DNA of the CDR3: TGTGCCAGCAAAGAGGGTTATAGGAACACTGAAGCTTTCTTT. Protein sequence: CASKEGYRNTEAFF.

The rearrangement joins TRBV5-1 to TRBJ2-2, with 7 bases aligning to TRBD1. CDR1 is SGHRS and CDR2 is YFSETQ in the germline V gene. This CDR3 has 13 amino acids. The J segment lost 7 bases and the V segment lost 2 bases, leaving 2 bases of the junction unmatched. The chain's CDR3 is CASSLGGGGELFF. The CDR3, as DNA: TGCGCCAGCAGCTTAGGGGGCGGCGGGGAGCTGTTTTTT. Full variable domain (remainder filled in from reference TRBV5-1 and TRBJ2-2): KAGVTQTPRYLIKTRGQQVTLSCSPISGHRSVSWYQQTPGQGLQFLFEYFSETQRNKGNFPGRFSGRQFSNSRSEMNVSTLELGDSALYLCASSLGGGGELFFGEGSRLTVL.

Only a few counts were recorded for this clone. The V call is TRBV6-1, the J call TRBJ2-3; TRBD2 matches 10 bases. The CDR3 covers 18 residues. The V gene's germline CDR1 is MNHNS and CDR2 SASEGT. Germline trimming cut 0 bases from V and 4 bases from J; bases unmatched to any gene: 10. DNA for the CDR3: TGTGCCAGCAGTGAAGCGTTGGCTAGCGGGAGACGGGCAGATACGCAGTATTTT. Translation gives CASSEALASGRRADTQYF.

The CDR3 DNA reads as TGTGCCAGCAGCACCGGGACAGGGCAAGAGACCCAGTACTTC. Translation gives CASSTGTGQETQYF. The chain has TRBV21-1 and TRBJ2-5; TRBD1 is the table's D call and was not checked against the DNA. TRBV21-1 is noted as a pseudogene. The CDR3 covers 14 residues.

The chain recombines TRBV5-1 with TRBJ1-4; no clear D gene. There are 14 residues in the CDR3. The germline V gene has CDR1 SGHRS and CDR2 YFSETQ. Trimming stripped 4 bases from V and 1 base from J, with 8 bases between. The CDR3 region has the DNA TGCGCCAGCAGCGTAGAGGGAACTAATGAAAAACTGTTTTTT. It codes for CASSVEGTNEKLFF.

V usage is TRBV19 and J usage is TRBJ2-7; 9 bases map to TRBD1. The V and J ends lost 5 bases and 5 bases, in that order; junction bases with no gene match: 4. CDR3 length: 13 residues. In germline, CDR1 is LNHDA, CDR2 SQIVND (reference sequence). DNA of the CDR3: TGTGCCAGTAGTGATACAGGGGGCCACGAGCAGTACTTC. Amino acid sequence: CASSDTGGHEQYF.

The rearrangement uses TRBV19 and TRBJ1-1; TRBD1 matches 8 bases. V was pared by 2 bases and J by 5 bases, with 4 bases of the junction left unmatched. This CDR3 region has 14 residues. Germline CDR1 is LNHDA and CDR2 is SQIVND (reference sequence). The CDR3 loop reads CASSITRGQTEAFF. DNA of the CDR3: TGTGCCAGTAGTATAACCAGGGGGCAGACTGAAGCTTTCTTT.

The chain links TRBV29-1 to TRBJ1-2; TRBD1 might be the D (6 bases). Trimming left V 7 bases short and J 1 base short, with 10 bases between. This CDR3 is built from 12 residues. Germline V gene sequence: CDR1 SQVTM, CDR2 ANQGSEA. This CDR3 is CSAEGHNYGYTF. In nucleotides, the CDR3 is TGCAGCGCCGAGGGACATAACTATGGCTACACCTTC.

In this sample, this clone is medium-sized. The CDR3 reads CASSQGLQRGPYEQYF. The CDR3 DNA sequence: TGCGCCAGCAGCCAAGGCCTCCAGCGGGGGCCCTACGAGCAGTACTTC. The V call is TRBV4-3, the J call TRBJ2-7; 8 nucleotides agree with TRBD2. CDR3 length equals 16 residues. The J segment lost 2 bases and the V segment lost 1 base, leaving 7 bases of the junction unmatched. In germline, CDR1 is LGHNA, CDR2 YSLEER.

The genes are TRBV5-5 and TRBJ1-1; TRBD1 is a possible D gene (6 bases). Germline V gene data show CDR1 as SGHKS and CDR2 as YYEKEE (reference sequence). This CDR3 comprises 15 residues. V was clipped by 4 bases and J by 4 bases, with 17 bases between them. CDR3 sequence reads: CASSPSPGALTEAFF. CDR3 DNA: TGTGCCAGCAGCCCTTCCCCAGGGGCTCTCACTGAAGCTTTCTTT. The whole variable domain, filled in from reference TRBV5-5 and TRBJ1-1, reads DAGVTQSPTHLIKTRGQQVTLRCSPISGHKSVSWYQQVLGQGPQFIFQYYEKEERGRGNFPDRFSARQFPNYSSELNVNALLLGDSALYLCASSPSPGALTEAFFGQGTRLTVV.

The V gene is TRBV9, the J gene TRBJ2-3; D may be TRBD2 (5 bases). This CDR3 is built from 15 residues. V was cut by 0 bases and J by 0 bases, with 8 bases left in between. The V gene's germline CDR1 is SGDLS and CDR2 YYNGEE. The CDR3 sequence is CASSVGSDSTDTQYF. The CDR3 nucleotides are TGTGCCAGCAGCGTAGGTAGCGATAGCACAGATACGCAGTATTTT.

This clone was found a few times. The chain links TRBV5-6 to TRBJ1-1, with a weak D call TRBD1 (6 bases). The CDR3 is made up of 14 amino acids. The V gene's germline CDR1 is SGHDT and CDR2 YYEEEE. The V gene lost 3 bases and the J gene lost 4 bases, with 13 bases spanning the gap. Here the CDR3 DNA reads TGTGCCAGCAGCTGGGGGACACCCGTCACTGAAGCTTTCTTT. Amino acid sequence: CASSWGTPVTEAFF.

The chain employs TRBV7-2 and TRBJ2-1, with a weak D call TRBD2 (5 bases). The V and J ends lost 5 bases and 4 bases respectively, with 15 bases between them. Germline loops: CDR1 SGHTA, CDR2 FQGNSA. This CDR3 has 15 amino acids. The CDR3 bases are TGTGCCAGCAGCCCCGGACGGGGAGATTACAATGAGCAGTTCTTC. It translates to CASSPGRGDYNEQFF.

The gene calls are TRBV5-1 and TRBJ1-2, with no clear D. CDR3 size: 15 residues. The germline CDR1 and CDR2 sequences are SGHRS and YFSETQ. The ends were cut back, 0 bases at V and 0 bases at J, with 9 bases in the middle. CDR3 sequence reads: CASSLEVAANYGYTF. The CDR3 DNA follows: TGCGCCAGCAGCTTGGAAGTGGCAGCTAACTATGGCTACACCTTC.

CDR3 amino acids: CASSRGRNTEAFF. The DNA of the CDR3 is TGTGCCAGCAGCCGAGGCAGGAACACTGAAGCTTTCTTT. The V and J genes are TRBV11-3 and TRBJ1-1, with no clear D. Germline V gene sequence: CDR1 SGHNT, CDR2 YENEEA. CDR3 length equals 13 residues. V shed 5 bases and J shed 1 base, with 8 bases lying between them.

Here the CDR3 reads CSARPKTSLDTQYF. The CDR3, as DNA: TGCAGCGCCCGTCCGAAGACTAGCCTCGACACGCAGTATTTT. V gene TRBV29-1 combines with J gene TRBJ2-3; 7 nucleotides match TRBD2. Trimming removed 7 bases from V and 9 bases from J; junction bases left unmatched: 16. Looked up from germline, CDR1 is SQVTM and CDR2 is ANQGSEA. The CDR3 is made up of 14 amino acids.

CDR3 sequence reads: CASSLVTGMNTEAFF. CDR3 DNA sequence: TGCGCCAGCAGCTTGGTAACAGGGATGAACACTGAAGCTTTCTTT. The chain links TRBV5-1 to TRBJ1-1; tentatively, D is TRBD1 (6 bases). CDR3 length: 15 residues. With 0 bases removed from V and 0 bases from J, the gap between germline ends came to 9 bases. CDR1 is SGHRS, CDR2 YFSETQ, per germline.

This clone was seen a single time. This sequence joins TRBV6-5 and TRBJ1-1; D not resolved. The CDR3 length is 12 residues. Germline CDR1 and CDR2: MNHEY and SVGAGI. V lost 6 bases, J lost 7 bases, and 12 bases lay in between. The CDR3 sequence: CASSLDSFEAFF. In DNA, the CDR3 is TGTGCCAGCAGCCTCGATAGCTTTGAAGCTTTCTTT.

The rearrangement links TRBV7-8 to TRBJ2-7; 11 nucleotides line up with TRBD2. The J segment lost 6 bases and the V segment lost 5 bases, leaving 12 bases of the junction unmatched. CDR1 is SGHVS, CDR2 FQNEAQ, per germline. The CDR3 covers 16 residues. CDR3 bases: TGTGCCAGCAGCGCCCGACTAGCGGGGCCGTACAGCGAGCAGTACTTC. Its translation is CASSARLAGPYSEQYF.

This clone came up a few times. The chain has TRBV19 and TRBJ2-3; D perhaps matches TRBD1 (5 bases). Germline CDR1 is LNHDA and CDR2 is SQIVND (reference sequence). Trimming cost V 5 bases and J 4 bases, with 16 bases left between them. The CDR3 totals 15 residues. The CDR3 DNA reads TGTGCCAGTAGTTCGGTGTCAGGGTCTTCAGATACGCAGTATTTT. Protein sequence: CASSSVSGSSDTQYF.